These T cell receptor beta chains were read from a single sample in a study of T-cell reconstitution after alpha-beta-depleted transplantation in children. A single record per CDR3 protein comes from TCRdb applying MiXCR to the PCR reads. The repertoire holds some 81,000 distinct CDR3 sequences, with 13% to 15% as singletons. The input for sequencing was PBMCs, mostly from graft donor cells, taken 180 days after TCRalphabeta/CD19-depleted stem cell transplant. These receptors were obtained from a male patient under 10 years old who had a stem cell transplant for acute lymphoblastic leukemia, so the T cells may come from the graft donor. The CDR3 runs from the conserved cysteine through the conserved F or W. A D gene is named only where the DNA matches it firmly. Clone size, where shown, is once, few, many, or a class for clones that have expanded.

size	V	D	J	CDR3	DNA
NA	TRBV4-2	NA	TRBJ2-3	CASSQGYGGHTDTQYF	TGTGCCAGCAGCCAAGGGTACGGCGGCCACACAGATACGCAGTATTTT
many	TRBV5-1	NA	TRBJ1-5	CASSLGPLAGRRNQPQHF	TGCGCCAGCAGCTTGGGGCCCCTCGCCGGACGGAGAAATCAGCCCCAGCATTTT
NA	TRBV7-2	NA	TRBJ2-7	CASSYRTDFEGYEQYF	TGTGCCAGCAGCTACCGAACGGATTTTGAGGGGTACGAGCAGTACTTC
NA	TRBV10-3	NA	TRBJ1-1	CAISSRGNTEAFF	TGTGCCATCAGTTCCCGGGGCAACACTGAAGCTTTCTTT
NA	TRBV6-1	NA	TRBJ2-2	CASSLQGGDTGELFF	TGTGCCAGCAGCCTACAGGGAGGGGACACCGGGGAGCTGTTTTTT
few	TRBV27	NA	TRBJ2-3	CASSSHSGPLRTRDTQYF	TGTGCCAGCAGTTCCCATTCGGGGCCTTTGAGGACAAGAGATACGCAGTATTTT
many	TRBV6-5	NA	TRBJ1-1	CASSYLGDTEAFF	TGTGCCAGCAGTTACCTGGGGGACACTGAAGCTTTCTTT
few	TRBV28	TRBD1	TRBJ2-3	CASSFYPTGVGRPDTQYF	TGTGCCAGCAGTTTCTACCCGACAGGGGTTGGGAGACCAGATACGCAGTATTTT
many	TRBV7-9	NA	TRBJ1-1	CASSRQEAFF	TGTGCCAGCAGTCGTCAGGAAGCTTTCTTT
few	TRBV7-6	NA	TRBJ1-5	CASSLNSGFYSNQPQHF	TGTGCCAGCAGCTTAAATTCGGGATTTTATAGCAATCAGCCCCAGCATTTT
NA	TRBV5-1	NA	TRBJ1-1	CASSPPTPTGVDTEAFF	TGCGCCAGCAGCCCCCCCACTCCGACAGGCGTGGACACTGAAGCTTTCTTT
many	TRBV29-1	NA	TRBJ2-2	CSVVGGTGELFF	TGCAGCGTTGTAGGGGGGACCGGGGAGCTGTTTTTT
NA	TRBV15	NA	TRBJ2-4	CATSRAGAVDKNIQYF	TGTGCCACCAGCAGAGCGGGGGCGGTGGACAAAAACATTCAGTACTTC
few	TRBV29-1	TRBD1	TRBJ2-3	CSVERDRGFDTQYF	TGCAGCGTTGAAAGAGACAGGGGGTTCGATACGCAGTATTTT
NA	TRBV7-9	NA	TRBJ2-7	CASSFTLDSPYEQYF	TGTGCCAGCAGCTTTACCCTGGACAGTCCCTACGAGCAGTACTTC
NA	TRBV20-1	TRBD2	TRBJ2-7	CSASRGTTSSYEQYF	TGCAGTGCTAGCCGGGGGACTACAAGCTCCTACGAGCAGTACTTC
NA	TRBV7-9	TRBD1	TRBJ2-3	CASSSSQGGADTQYF	TGTGCCAGCAGCTCGTCACAGGGGGGTGCGGATACGCAGTATTTT
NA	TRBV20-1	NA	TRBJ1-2	CSALRGYTF	TGCAGTGCACTAAGGGGGTACACCTTC
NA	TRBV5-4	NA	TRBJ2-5	CASSLTRKETQYF	TGTGCCAGCAGCTTGACCAGGAAAGAGACCCAGTACTTC
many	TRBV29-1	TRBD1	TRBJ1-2	CSVGRRQGGYGYTF	TGCAGCGTTGGCCGTCGACAGGGAGGCTATGGCTACACCTTC
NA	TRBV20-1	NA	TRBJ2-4	CSARWRALAKNIQYF	TGCAGTGCTAGATGGAGAGCCCTAGCCAAAAACATTCAGTACTTC
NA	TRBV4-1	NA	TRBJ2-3	CASSSSRRITDTQYF	TGCGCCAGCAGCTCCTCAAGACGGATCACAGATACGCAGTATTTT
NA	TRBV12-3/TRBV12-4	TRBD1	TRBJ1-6	CASTEDRGNSPLHF	TGTGCCAGCACCGAGGACAGGGGAAATTCACCCCTCCACTTT
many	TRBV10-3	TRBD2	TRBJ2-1	CAITKLAGFRDNEQFF	TGTGCCATCACCAAACTAGCGGGATTCCGCGACAATGAGCAGTTCTTC
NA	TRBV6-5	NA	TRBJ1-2	CATQRGADGYTF	TGTGCCACCCAACGGGGGGCGGACGGCTACACCTTC
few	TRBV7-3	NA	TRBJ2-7	CASSLTGEGEQYF	TGTGCCAGCAGCTTGACAGGGGAGGGAGAGCAGTACTTC
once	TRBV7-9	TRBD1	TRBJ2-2	CASSSRQGTGELFF	TGTGCCAGCAGCTCCCGACAGGGCACCGGGGAGCTGTTTTTT
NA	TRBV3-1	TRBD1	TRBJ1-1	CASSQGQGGTEAFF	TGTGCCAGCAGCCAAGGACAGGGAGGCACTGAAGCTTTCTTT
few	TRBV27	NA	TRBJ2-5	CASSRQFGETQYF	TGTGCCAGCAGCCGACAGTTTGGGGAGACCCAGTACTTC
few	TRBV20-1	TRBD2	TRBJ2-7	CSAREGLAGGYEQYF	TGCAGTGCTAGAGAGGGACTAGCGGGGGGCTACGAGCAGTACTTC
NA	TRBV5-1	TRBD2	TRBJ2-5	CASSSGLAGVLQETQYF	TGCGCCAGCAGCAGCGGACTAGCGGGAGTCCTCCAAGAGACCCAGTACTTC
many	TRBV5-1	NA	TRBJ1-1	CATRGGRAEAFF	TGCGCCACCAGGGGAGGGCGGGCTGAAGCTTTCTTT
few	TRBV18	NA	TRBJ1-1	CASSPTENTEAFF	TGTGCCAGCTCACCTACAGAGAACACTGAAGCTTTCTTT
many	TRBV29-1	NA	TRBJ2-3	CSVDPGTDTQYF	TGCAGCGTTGATCCAGGCACAGATACGCAGTATTTT
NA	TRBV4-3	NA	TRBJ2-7	CASSQDSRIPYEQYF	TGCGCCAGCAGCCAAGATAGCCGGATCCCCTACGAGCAGTACTTC
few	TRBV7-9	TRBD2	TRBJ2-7	CASSLVREGRREQYF	TGTGCCAGCAGCTTAGTGCGGGAGGGCCGTCGGGAGCAGTACTTC
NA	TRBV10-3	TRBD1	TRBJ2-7	CAISESGGQGYEQYF	TGTGCCATCAGTGAGTCAGGGGGACAGGGCTACGAGCAGTACTTC
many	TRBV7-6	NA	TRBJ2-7	CASSLDPQWEQYF	TGTGCCAGCAGCTTAGACCCACAGTGGGAGCAGTACTTC
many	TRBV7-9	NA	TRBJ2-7	CASSLTGRSVDEQYF	TGTGCCAGCAGCTTGACAGGTCGGTCCGTGGACGAGCAGTACTTC
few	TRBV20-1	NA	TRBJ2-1	CSAALPGHPEQFF	TGCAGTGCTGCCCTTCCCGGACATCCGGAGCAGTTCTTC
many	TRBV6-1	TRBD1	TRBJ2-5	CASSPWTGQETQYF	TGTGCCAGCAGTCCTTGGACAGGGCAAGAGACCCAGTACTTC